The 4 T cell receptor beta chains given below trace back to one sample, sequenced in a study of blood T cell repertoires in COVID-19. Measured with immunoSEQ multiplex PCR; TCRdb has only the in-frame clones, and not every one. This table holds about 74,000 clones, 90% found once. Sequencing was performed on peripheral blood. The receptors were gathered from a man aged 45-65 years with acute or convalescent COVID-19.

Only one count was recorded for this clone. The rearrangement links TRBV28 to TRBJ1-2; 8 nucleotides align to TRBD1. From germline, CDR1 is MDHEN and CDR2 SYDVKM. The CDR3 consists of 14 residues. With 8 bases clipped from V and 4 bases from J, the junction kept 9 bases outside the gene matches. The CDR3 loop is CASARAGGFYGYTF. The CDR3 DNA reads TGTGCCAGCGCCCGGGCAGGGGGCTTCTATGGCTACACCTTC.

The count of this clone is one. The chain combines TRBV7-3 with TRBJ2-5, with a tentative D call TRBD1 (6 bases). The CDR3 is 14 residues long. The germline V gene encodes CDR1 SGHTA and CDR2 FQGTGA. V was pared by 5 bases and J by 3 bases, with 13 bases between. CDR3 sequence: CASSPTGREETQYF. In DNA, the CDR3 is TGTGCCAGCAGCCCTACAGGGCGGGAAGAGACCCAGTACTTC.

The V call is TRBV7-2, the J call TRBJ1-3; D uncertain. The V gene lost 2 bases and the J gene lost 1 base, with 6 bases spanning the gap. CDR1 SGHTA and CDR2 FQGNSA come from the germline V gene. The CDR3 has 14 residues. The DNA of the CDR3 is TGTGCCAGCAGCTTACGGGTGTCTGGAAACACCATATATTTT. Protein: CASSLRVSGNTIYF.

This chain connects TRBV9 to TRBJ2-5, with D hard to call. The CDR3 has 13 amino acids. The germline V gene encodes CDR1 SGDLS and CDR2 YYNGEE. Trimming removed 3 bases at V and 7 bases at J, with 13 bases between. The CDR3 here is CASSARPTGTQYF. The CDR3 DNA follows: TGTGCCAGCAGCGCCCGCCCTACCGGGACCCAGTACTTC.